Shown below are 23 T cell receptor beta chains from a single sample sequenced in a study of shared clonotypes between healthy human individuals. Measured with immunoSEQ multiplex PCR; TCRdb has only the in-frame clones, and not every one. The table has around 700,000 clones, 72% seen once. Source material: memory CD4+ T cells sorted from blood. Subset indicated: CD45RA-negative fraction. All receptors derive from a woman aged 25 to 39 in good health.

The V call is TRBV27, the J call TRBJ1-4; D is unresolved. Germline CDR1 reads MNHEY; CDR2 reads SMNVEV (reference sequence). CDR3 length: 15 residues. V lost 2 bases to trimming and J lost 0 bases, with 7 bases between them. The CDR3: CASSLRFTTNEKLFF. In nucleotides, the CDR3 is TGTGCCAGCAGTTTAAGGTTTACAACTAATGAAAAACTGTTTTTT.

The chain combines TRBV28 with TRBJ1-1; no definite D call. V was trimmed by 3 bases and J by 9 bases, leaving 17 bases between them. The CDR3 covers 14 residues. The germline CDR1 and CDR2 sequences are MDHEN and SYDVKM. The CDR3 bases are TGTGCCAGCAGTTTTACGTGGGAGGGAAATAAAGCTTTCTTT. Translated, it gives CASSFTWEGNKAFF.

The rearrangement uses TRBV19 and TRBJ1-5; D unresolved. CDR1 is LNHDA, CDR2 SQIVND, per germline (reference sequence). Deletions cut 6 bases from V and 4 bases from J, with 10 bases between. CDR3 size: 13 residues. The CDR3 region has the DNA TGTGCCAGTAGCCCAGGCACAAATCAGCCCCAGCATTTT. It codes for CASSPGTNQPQHF.

The rearrangement links TRBV21-1 to TRBJ1-1. TRBV21-1 is a pseudogene segment. The CDR3 loop spans 16 amino acids. The CDR3 coding sequence is TGTGCCAGCAGCAAAGGGGGCTTGGGGGAAGCCACTGAAGCTTTCTTT. Encoded protein: CASSKGGLGEATEAFF.

This rearrangement joins TRBV28 to TRBJ1-2, with a tentative D call TRBD1 (6 bases). This CDR3 contains 15 residues. In germline, CDR1 is MDHEN, CDR2 SYDVKM. V was cut by 8 bases and J by 0 bases, with 16 bases left in between. As DNA, the CDR3 is TGTGCCAGCCTCCGGGGGGCCCGATCTAACTATGGCTACACCTTC. Translating it yields CASLRGARSNYGYTF.

This sequence joins TRBV2 and TRBJ1-4; D gene ambiguous. This CDR3 has 13 residues. The V gene's germline CDR1 is SNHLY and CDR2 FYNNEI. V was clipped by 7 bases and J by 4 bases, with 10 bases between them. For the CDR3, the DNA is TGTGCCAGCATCCTAGAGCTTAATGAAAAACTGTTTTTT. This translates into CASILELNEKLFF.

The count of this clone is one. The V and J genes are TRBV10-2 and TRBJ1-1, with D unresolved. This CDR3 is 12 amino acids long. Germline assignment: CDR1 WSHSY and CDR2 SAAADI. V was shortened by 4 bases and J by 3 bases, with 6 bases between the two germline ends. CDR3 protein: CASSGGHTEAFF. The CDR3 DNA is TGCGCCAGCAGTGGCGGGCACACTGAAGCTTTCTTT.

This clone showed up many times. The gene calls are TRBV6-4 and TRBJ2-1, with a weak D call TRBD2 (6 bases). Germline CDR1 MRHNA, CDR2 SNTAGT. This CDR3 comprises 15 residues. V dropped 6 bases and J dropped 0 bases, with 12 bases sitting between them. CDR3 DNA sequence: TGTGCCAGCAGCTCTGACGGGAGCTCCTACAATGAGCAGTTCTTC. Amino acids: CASSSDGSSYNEQFF.

The chain has TRBV10-3 and TRBJ1-5, with D uncertain. Germline V gene sequence: CDR1 ENHRY, CDR2 SYGVKD. The germline V and J ends were trimmed by 0 bases and 4 bases, with 4 bases remaining between them. The CDR3 has 13 amino acids. In nucleotides, the CDR3 is TGTGCCATCAGTGAGTCGTTTAATCAGCCCCAGCATTTT. Amino acid sequence: CAISESFNQPQHF.

CDR3 sequence: CSVQAVLAGGELFF. The CDR3 DNA reads TGCAGCGTCCAAGCCGTACTAGCTGGCGGGGAGCTGTTTTTT. The rearrangement uses TRBV29-1 and TRBJ2-2; a possible D gene is TRBD2 (6 bases). CDR1 and CDR2 (germline): SQVTM, ANQGSEA. The CDR3 runs 14 residues. V was trimmed by 6 bases and J by 7 bases, leaving 18 bases between them.

In its sample, this clone was seen once. This chain connects TRBV25-1 to TRBJ2-6, with 12 bases that match TRBD2. The CDR3 sequence is 18 residues long. Germline-derived CDR1 and CDR2 are MGHDK and SYGVNS. The ends lost 3 bases at V and 3 bases at J; junction bases unmatched: 6. This chain's CDR3 is CASSDRLAGASGANVLTF. In DNA form, the CDR3 reads TGTGCCAGCAGTGATCGACTAGCGGGAGCGAGTGGGGCCAACGTCCTGACTTTC.

The chain is built from TRBV5-1 and TRBJ2-5; D is undetermined. The germline V and J ends were trimmed by 0 bases and 3 bases, with 9 bases remaining between them. The CDR3 contains 14 residues. Per germline, CDR1 SGHRS and CDR2 YFSETQ. The CDR3 DNA is TGCGCCAGCAGCTTGGCTACTTCAAAAGAGACCCAGTACTTC. This translates into CASSLATSKETQYF.

V is TRBV19 and J is TRBJ2-5; D remains ambiguous. V dropped 5 bases and J dropped 1 base, with 8 bases sitting between them. This CDR3 spans 13 amino acids. Germline V gene lookup returns CDR1 LNHDA and CDR2 SQIVND (reference sequence). The CDR3 loop reads CASSRRTQETQYF. CDR3 coding DNA: TGTGCCAGTAGTCGTAGGACCCAAGAGACCCAGTACTTC. Together with reference TRBV19 and TRBJ2-5, the CDR3 gives the full variable domain: DGGITQSPKYLFRKEGQNVTLSCEQNLNHDAMYWYRQDPGQGLRLIYYSQIVNDFQKGDIAEGYSVSREKKESFPLTVTSAQKNPTAFYLCASSRRTQETQYFGPGTRLLVL.

The gene calls are TRBV7-8 and TRBJ2-3; D is ambiguous. Germline-derived CDR1 and CDR2 are SGHVS and FQNEAQ. With 5 bases removed from V and 3 bases from J, the gap between germline ends came to 6 bases. The CDR3 is made up of 12 amino acids. CDR3 region: CASSLLTDTQYF. The CDR3 DNA reads as TGTGCCAGCAGCCTTCTTACAGATACGCAGTATTTT.

The chain uses TRBV2 and TRBJ2-7; 7 nucleotides agree with TRBD2. Germline CDR1 and CDR2: SNHLY and FYNNEI. This CDR3 is 15 amino acids long. J gave up 1 base and V 7 bases, and 10 bases lay outside the gene matches. CDR3 region: CASTWGGPASYEQYF. Here the CDR3 DNA reads TGTGCCAGCACCTGGGGGGGACCAGCTTCCTACGAGCAGTACTTC.

This clone was counted a single time. The chain employs TRBV5-1 and TRBJ1-1; D may be TRBD1 (6 bases). Trimming stripped 8 bases from V and 8 bases from J, with 22 bases between. The CDR3 sequence is 14 residues long. Germline CDR1 and CDR2: SGHRS and YFSETQ. CDR3 amino acids: CARKPNRQAVEAFF. The CDR3 DNA reads TGCGCCAGGAAACCCAACCGACAGGCAGTCGAAGCTTTCTTT.

The CDR3 DNA is TGTGCCATCAGTGAGTCTGCGGAGACCCAGTACTTC. It encodes CAISESAETQYF. The genes are TRBV10-3 and TRBJ2-5; unclear D gene. Trimming shortened V by 0 bases and J by 5 bases, and 4 bases separated the two germline ends. Germline V gives CDR1 ENHRY, CDR2 SYGVKD. There are 12 residues in the CDR3.

The chain recombines TRBV18 with TRBJ2-7, with 7 bases identical to TRBD2. CDR3 length equals 17 residues. Trimming removed 2 bases from V and 6 bases from J; junction bases left unmatched: 16. Germline V CDR1 and CDR2: KGHSH, LQKENI. This CDR3 is CASSPLGRVVLPGEQYF. CDR3 bases: TGTGCCAGCTCACCATTGGGGAGGGTAGTCCTCCCCGGCGAGCAGTACTTC.

The chain employs TRBV15 and TRBJ2-1; 11 bases are a match to TRBD2. This CDR3 has 13 amino acids. The germline V gene has CDR1 LNHNV and CDR2 YYDKDF (reference sequence). J gave up 7 bases and V 9 bases, and 5 bases lay outside the gene matches. The CDR3 bases are TGTGCCACAAAACTAGCGGGAGCAAATGAGCAGTTCTTC. Encoded protein: CATKLAGANEQFF.

A word on this clone: Other DNA sequences of this sample code for an identical CDR3. The rearrangement links TRBV5-1 to TRBJ1-3; D is unresolved. Per germline, CDR1 SGHRS and CDR2 YFSETQ. Deletions cut 0 bases from V and 1 base from J, with 5 bases between. This CDR3 region has 14 residues. CDR3 sequence: CASSLGTSGNTIYF. CDR3 bases: TGCGCCAGCAGCTTGGGAACTTCTGGAAACACCATATATTTT.

This sequence joins TRBV20-1 and TRBJ2-7; D not resolved. The CDR3 runs to 11 residues. The ends were cut back, 3 bases at V and 6 bases at J, with 9 bases in the middle. Germline values: CDR1 DFQATT, CDR2 SNEGSKA (reference sequence). The CDR3 sequence: CSASRGSEQYF. DNA for the CDR3: TGCAGTGCTAGTCGAGGTTCCGAGCAGTACTTC.

J is TRBJ2-2 and V is TRBV18, with D unresolved. The CDR3 covers 15 residues. Trimming pared 2 bases from V and 1 base from J, leaving 8 bases between. Per germline, CDR1 KGHSH and CDR2 LQKENI. CDR3 nucleotide sequence: TGTGCCAGCTCACCAGGTCGGATGAACACCGGGGAGCTGTTTTTT. Its protein is CASSPGRMNTGELFF.

The V and J genes are TRBV15 and TRBJ2-1; D remains ambiguous. The CDR3 is 15 amino acids. V was pared by 0 bases and J by 3 bases, with 9 bases between. Germline V gene data show CDR1 as LNHNV and CDR2 as YYDKDF (reference sequence). For the CDR3, the DNA is TGTGCCACCAGCAGAGATACCAGATTCTACAATGAGCAGTTCTTC. It translates to CATSRDTRFYNEQFF.